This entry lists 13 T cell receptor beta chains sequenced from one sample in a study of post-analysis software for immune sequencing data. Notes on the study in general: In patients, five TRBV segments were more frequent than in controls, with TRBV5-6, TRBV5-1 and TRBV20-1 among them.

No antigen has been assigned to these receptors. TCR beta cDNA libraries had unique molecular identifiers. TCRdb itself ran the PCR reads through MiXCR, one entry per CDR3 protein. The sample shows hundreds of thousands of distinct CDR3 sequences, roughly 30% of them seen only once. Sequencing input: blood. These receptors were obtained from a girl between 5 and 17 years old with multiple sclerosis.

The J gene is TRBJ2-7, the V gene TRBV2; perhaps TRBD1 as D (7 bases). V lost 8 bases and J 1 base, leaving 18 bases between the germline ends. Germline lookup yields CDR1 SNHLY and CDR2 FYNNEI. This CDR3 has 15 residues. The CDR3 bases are TGTGCCAGCCGTCCAGGGGGGCCCCTTTCCTACGAGCAGTACTTC. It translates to CASRPGGPLSYEQYF.

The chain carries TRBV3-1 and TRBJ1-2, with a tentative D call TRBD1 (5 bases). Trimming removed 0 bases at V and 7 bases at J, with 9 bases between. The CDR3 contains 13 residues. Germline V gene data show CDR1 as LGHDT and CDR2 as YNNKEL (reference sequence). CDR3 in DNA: TGTGCCAGCAGCCAAGAAAGGGGCGGTGGCTACACCTTC. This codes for CASSQERGGGYTF.

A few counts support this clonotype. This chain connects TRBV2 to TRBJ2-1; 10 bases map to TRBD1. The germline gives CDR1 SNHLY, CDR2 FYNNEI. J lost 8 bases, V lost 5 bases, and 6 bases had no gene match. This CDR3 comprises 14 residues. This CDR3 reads CASSRDRGRDEQFF. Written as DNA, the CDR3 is TGTGCCAGCAGTCGGGACAGGGGTAGGGATGAGCAGTTCTTC.

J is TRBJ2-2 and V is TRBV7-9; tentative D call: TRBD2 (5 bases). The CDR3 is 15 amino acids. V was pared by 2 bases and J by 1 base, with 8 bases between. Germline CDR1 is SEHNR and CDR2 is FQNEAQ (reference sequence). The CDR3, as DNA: TGTGCCAGCAGCTTACGGGAATTGAACACCGGGGAGCTGTTTTTT. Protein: CASSLRELNTGELFF.

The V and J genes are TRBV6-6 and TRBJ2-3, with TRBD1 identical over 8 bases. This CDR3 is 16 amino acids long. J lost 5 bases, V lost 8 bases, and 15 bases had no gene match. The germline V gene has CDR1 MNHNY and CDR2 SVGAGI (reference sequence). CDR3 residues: CASVGARRGHQDTQYF. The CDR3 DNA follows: TGTGCCAGCGTAGGGGCCCGCAGGGGGCATCAAGATACGCAGTATTTT.

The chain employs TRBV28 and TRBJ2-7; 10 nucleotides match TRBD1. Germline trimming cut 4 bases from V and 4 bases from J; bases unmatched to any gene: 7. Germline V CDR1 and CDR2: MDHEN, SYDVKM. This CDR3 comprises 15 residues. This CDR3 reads CASSSPRDRGYEQYF. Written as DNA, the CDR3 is TGTGCCAGCAGTTCACCCCGGGACAGGGGATACGAGCAGTACTTC.

CDR3 bases: TGCGCCAGCAGCCAATCGATAGGGTGGAACACTGAAGCTTTCTTT. As protein: CASSQSIGWNTEAFF. The chain combines TRBV4-1 with TRBJ1-1; D unclear. CDR3 length: 15 residues. The germline V and J ends were trimmed by 2 bases and 1 base, with 11 bases remaining between them. CDR1 MGHRA and CDR2 YSYEKL come from the germline V gene.

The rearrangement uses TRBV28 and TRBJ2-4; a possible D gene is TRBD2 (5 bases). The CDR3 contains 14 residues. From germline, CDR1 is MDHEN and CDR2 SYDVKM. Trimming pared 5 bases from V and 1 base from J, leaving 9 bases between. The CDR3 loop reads CASSAEVAKNIQYF. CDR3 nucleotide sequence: TGTGCCAGCAGTGCGGAGGTGGCCAAAAACATTCAGTACTTC.

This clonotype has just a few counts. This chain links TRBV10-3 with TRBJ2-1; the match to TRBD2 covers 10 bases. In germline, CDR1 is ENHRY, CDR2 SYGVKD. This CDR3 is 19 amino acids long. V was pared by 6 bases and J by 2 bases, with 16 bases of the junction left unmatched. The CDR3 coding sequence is TGTGCCATCAGGTCTAGCGGGGGCCTCGGTGCGGGGGCCTACAATGAGCAGTTCTTC. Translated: CAIRSSGGLGAGAYNEQFF.

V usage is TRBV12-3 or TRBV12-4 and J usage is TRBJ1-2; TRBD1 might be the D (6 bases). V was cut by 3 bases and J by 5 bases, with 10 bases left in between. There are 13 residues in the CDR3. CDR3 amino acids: CASSLGTIYGYTF. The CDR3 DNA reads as TGTGCCAGCAGTTTGGGGACAATTTATGGCTACACCTTC.

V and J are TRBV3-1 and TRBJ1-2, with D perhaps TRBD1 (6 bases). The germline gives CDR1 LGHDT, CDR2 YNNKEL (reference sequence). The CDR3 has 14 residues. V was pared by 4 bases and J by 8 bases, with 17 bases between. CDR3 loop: CASSPTDSTGGYTF. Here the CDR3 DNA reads TGTGCCAGCAGCCCGACGGACAGCACGGGGGGCTACACCTTC.

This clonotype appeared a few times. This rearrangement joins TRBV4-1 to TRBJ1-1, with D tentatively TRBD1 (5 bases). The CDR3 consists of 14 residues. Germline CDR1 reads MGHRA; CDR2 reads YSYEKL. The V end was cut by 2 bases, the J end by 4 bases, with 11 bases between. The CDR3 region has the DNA TGCGCCAGCAGCCAATTCCCCGGGGCCACTGAAGCTTTCTTT. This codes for CASSQFPGATEAFF.

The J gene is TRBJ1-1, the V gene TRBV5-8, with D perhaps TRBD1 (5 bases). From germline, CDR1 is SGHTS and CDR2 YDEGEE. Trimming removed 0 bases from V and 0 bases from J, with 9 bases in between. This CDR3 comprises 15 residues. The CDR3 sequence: CASSLGGRVNTEAFF. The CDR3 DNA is TGTGCCAGCAGCTTGGGGGGACGCGTGAACACTGAAGCTTTCTTT. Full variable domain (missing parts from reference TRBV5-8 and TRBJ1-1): EAGVTQSPTHLIKTRGQQATLRCSPISGHTSVYWYQQALGLGLQFLLWYDEGEERNRGNFPPRFSGRQFPNYSSELNVNALELEDSALYLCASSLGGRVNTEAFFGQGTRLTVV.